This T cell receptor beta chain was sequenced for a study of beta chain features in type 1 diabetes. Notes on the study in general: In the patient group, naive, central memory and Treg TCRB repertoires seemed more alike than in the healthy donor group. Patients with type 1 diabetes showed fewer VDJ junction insertions and more deletions.

Expressed TCRB transcripts were sequenced after all isolated RNA was converted to cDNA. Naive, central memory and regulatory T cell samples averaged around 3.8 million reads. Data came from immunoSEQ multiplex PCR; TCRdb stores just in-frame clones and leaves some out. The sample shows 330,000 or so clones, about 18% of them seen only once. A heparinised blood draw that averaged roughly 100 mL was obtained once from each donor. This clone was observed a handful of times. The antigen is unknown. Sample: naive CD4+ T cells from blood. This TCR was sampled from a woman younger than 30 in good health.

The DNA for the CDR3 is TGTGCCTGGAGTGAAACAGGCGATCAGCCCCAGCATTTT. It yields the protein CAWSETGDQPQHF. The chain combines TRBV30 with TRBJ1-5, with TRBD1 as a possible D gene (5 bases). From germline, CDR1 is GTSNPN and CDR2 SVGIG (reference sequence). Trimming pared 1 base from V and 5 bases from J, leaving 9 bases between. This CDR3 has 13 residues.